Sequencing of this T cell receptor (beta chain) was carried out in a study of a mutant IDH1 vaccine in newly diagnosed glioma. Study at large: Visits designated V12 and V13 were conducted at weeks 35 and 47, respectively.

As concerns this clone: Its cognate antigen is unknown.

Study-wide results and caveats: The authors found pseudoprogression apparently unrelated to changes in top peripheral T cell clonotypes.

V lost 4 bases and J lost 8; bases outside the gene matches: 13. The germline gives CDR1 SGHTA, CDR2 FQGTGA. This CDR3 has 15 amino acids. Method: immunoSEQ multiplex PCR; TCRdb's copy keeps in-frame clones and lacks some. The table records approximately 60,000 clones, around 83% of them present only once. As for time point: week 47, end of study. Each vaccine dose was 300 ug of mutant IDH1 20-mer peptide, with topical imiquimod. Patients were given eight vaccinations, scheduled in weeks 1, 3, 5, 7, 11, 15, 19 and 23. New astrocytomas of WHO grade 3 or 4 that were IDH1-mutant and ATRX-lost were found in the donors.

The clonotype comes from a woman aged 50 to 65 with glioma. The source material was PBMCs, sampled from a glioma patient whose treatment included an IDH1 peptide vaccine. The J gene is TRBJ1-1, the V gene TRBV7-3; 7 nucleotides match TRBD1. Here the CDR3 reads CASSSEGGPLQEAFF. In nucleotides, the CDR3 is TGTGCCAGCAGCTCTGAAGGGGGCCCATTACAGGAAGCTTTCTTT.